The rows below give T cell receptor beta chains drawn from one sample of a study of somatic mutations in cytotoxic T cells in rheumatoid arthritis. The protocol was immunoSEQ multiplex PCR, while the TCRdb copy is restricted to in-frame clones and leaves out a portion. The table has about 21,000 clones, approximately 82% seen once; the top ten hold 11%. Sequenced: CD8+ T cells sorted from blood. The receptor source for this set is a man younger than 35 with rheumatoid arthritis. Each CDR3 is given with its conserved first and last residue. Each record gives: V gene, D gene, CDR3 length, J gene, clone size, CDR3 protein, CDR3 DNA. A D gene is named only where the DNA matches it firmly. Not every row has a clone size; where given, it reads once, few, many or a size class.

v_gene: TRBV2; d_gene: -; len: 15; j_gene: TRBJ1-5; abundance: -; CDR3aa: CASSERDRSNQPQHF; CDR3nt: TGTGCCAGCAGTGAACGCGACAGGTCCAATCAGCCCCAGCATTTT
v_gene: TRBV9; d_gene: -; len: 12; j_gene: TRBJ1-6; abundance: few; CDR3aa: CASSVENSPLHF; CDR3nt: TGTGCCAGCAGCGTAGAAAATTCACCCCTCCACTTT
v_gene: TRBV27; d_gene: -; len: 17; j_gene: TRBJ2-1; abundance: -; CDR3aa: CASSSLGVAGPRNEQFF; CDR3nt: TGTGCCAGCAGCTCGTTGGGGGTGGCGGGACCTCGCAATGAGCAGTTCTTC
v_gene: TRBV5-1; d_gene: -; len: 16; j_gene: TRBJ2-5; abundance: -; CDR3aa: CASSPHPRIRAETQYF; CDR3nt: TGCGCCAGCAGCCCACACCCCAGGATTCGGGCAGAGACCCAGTACTTC
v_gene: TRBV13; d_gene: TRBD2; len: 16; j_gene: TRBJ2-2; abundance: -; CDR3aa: CASSSERGADTGELFF; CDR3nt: TGTGCCAGCAGCTCCGAGCGGGGGGCAGACACCGGGGAGCTGTTTTTT
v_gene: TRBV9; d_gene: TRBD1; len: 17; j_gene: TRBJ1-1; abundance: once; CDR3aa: CASSVDGTPGQGNEAFF; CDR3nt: TGTGCCAGCAGCGTAGATGGTACGCCGGGACAGGGGAATGAAGCTTTCTTT
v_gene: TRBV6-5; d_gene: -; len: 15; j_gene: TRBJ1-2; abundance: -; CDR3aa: CASSYSGGVNYGYTF; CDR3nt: TGTGCCAGCAGTTACTCTGGGGGGGTGAACTATGGCTACACCTTC
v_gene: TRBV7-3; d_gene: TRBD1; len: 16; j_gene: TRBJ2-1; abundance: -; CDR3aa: CASSLVGTGSYNEQFF; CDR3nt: TGTGCCAGCAGCTTAGTTGGGACAGGGTCCTACAATGAGCAGTTCTTC
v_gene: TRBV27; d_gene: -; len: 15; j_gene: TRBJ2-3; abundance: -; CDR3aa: CASGPLAVTFETQYF; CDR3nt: TGTGCCAGCGGCCCATTGGCGGTCACTTTCGAGACGCAGTATTTT
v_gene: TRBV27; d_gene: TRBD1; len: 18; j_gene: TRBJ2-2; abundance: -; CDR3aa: CASSPLGQGTANTGELFF; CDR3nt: TGTGCCAGCAGTCCTCTGGGACAGGGGACCGCGAACACCGGGGAGCTGTTTTTT
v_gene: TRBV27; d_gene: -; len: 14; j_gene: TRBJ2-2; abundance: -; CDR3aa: CASSPGLGTGELFF; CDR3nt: TGTGCCAGCAGTCCAGGTCTTGGTACCGGGGAGCTGTTTTTT
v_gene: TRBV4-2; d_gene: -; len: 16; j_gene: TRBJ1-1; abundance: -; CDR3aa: CASSQETGLRNTEAFF; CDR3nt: TGTGCCAGCAGCCAAGAGACAGGTTTACGAAACACTGAAGCTTTCTTT
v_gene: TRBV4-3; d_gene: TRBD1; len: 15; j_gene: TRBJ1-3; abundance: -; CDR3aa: CASSQGTGRGNTIYF; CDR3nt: TGCGCCAGCAGCCAAGGGACAGGGAGGGGAAACACCATATATTTT